These 2 T cell receptor beta chains were all obtained from the same sample, sequenced in a study of shared clonotypes between healthy human individuals. The protocol was immunoSEQ multiplex PCR, while the TCRdb copy is restricted to in-frame clones and leaves out a portion. The sample consists of around 620,000 clones, 85% to 95% of them appearing once. Positively selected for CCR7, the CD45RO-negative cells used as naive CD8 cells excluded terminally differentiated effector memory CD45RA+ cells. The material sequenced was naive CD8+ T cells sorted from blood. These receptors came from a woman in her 30s in good health.

V is TRBV4-1 and J is TRBJ1-1; 10 positions match TRBD1. CDR3 length: 14 amino acids. V lost 3 bases and J lost 6; bases outside the gene matches: 4. CDR1 and CDR2 from the germline V gene are MGHRA and YSYEKL. The CDR3 reads CASSHPTGGSEAFF. Here the CDR3 DNA reads TGCGCCAGCAGCCATCCGACAGGGGGCTCTGAAGCTTTCTTT.

The rearrangement links TRBV5-4 to TRBJ2-7; 10 bases align to TRBD2. There are 14 residues in the CDR3. With V trimmed by 4 bases and J by 1 base, 2 bases remained unmatched. Germline V gives CDR1 SGHNT, CDR2 YYREEE (reference sequence). The chain's CDR3 is CASSASGGSYEQYF. In DNA form, the CDR3 reads TGTGCCAGCAGCGCTAGCGGGGGATCCTACGAGCAGTACTTC. The complete variable domain, with remaining parts taken from reference TRBV5-4 and TRBJ2-7, reads ETGVTQSPTHLIKTRGQQVTLRCSSQSGHNTVSWYQQALGQGPQFIFQYYREEENGRGNFPPRFSGLQFPNYSSELNVNALELDDSALYLCASSASGGSYEQYFGPGTRLTVT.